Below, 32 T cell receptor beta chains from the same sample are listed, as sequenced in a study of cytomegalovirus exposure and HLA in healthy donors. Primers for the PCR totalled 60 Vbeta and 13 Jbeta. Sequencing was performed with immunoSEQ multiplex PCR; in TCRdb, only in-frame clones are kept and a portion is missing. The sample includes around 200,000 clones, 82% of them seen just once. Sequencing was carried out using PBMCs. Receptors originate from a woman aged 18-29 years in good health and CMV-seronegative.

The V call is TRBV7-2, the J call TRBJ2-7, with a weak D call TRBD1 (5 bases). Per germline, CDR1 SGHTA and CDR2 FQGNSA. The CDR3 has 12 amino acids. V was clipped by 4 bases and J by 6 bases, with 10 bases between them. The CDR3 loop is CASSSGGAEQYF. DNA of the CDR3: TGTGCCAGCAGCTCCGGTGGGGCCGAGCAGTACTTC.

This chain joins TRBV7-9 and TRBJ2-3, with D tentatively TRBD2 (6 bases). The CDR3 is 16 residues long. Germline loops: CDR1 SEHNR, CDR2 FQNEAQ (reference sequence). V was cut by 3 bases and J by 1 base, with 14 bases left in between. The CDR3 sequence: CASSLASDPGTDTQYF. In DNA form, the CDR3 reads TGTGCCAGCAGCTTGGCTAGCGACCCGGGCACAGATACGCAGTATTTT.

The chain employs TRBV6-5 and TRBJ2-3; TRBD1 matches 9 bases. The CDR3 is 14 residues long. Germline V lookup: CDR1 MNHEY, CDR2 SVGAGI. V shed 9 bases and J 6 bases; nucleotides not matched to a gene: 10. This CDR3 is CARDPGTGSDTQYF. CDR3 nucleotides: TGTGCCAGGGACCCCGGGACAGGGTCTGATACGCAGTATTTT.

This chain uses TRBV19 with TRBJ2-2; D gene unclear. Germline V gene sequence: CDR1 LNHDA, CDR2 SQIVND (reference sequence). V was cut by 7 bases and J by 1 base, with 4 bases left in between. This CDR3 has 12 amino acids. CDR3 loop: CASTENTGELFF. CDR3 DNA: TGTGCCAGTACAGAGAACACCGGGGAGCTGTTTTTT.

The chain couples TRBV7-9 to TRBJ2-1; 7 bases match TRBD2. Germline assignment: CDR1 SEHNR and CDR2 FQNEAQ (reference sequence). The CDR3 consists of 15 residues. Germline trimming cut 4 bases from V and 6 bases from J; bases unmatched to any gene: 9. In DNA form, the CDR3 reads TGTGCCAGCAGCTCCCGTGCGGGAGTGGGCAATGAGCAGTTCTTC. It encodes CASSSRAGVGNEQFF.

The chain couples TRBV27 to TRBJ2-5, with TRBD2 identical over 11 bases. The J call could be wrong; TRBJ2-7 is a better fit for the DNA end. From germline, CDR1 is MNHEY and CDR2 SMNVEV (reference sequence). The CDR3 has 16 residues. The CDR3 sequence is CASSSGLAASSYEQYF. DNA for the CDR3: TGTGCCAGCAGTTCGGGACTAGCGGCTAGCTCCTACGAGCAGTACTTC.

J is TRBJ1-1 and V is TRBV15; D call uncertain. Germline CDR1 LNHNV, CDR2 YYDKDF (reference sequence). V was trimmed by 0 bases and J by 2 bases, leaving 10 bases between them. The CDR3 loop spans 15 amino acids. CDR3 amino acids: CATSRDLGGNTEAFF. The CDR3 coding sequence is TGTGCCACCAGCAGAGATCTAGGCGGTAACACTGAAGCTTTCTTT.

The chain is built from TRBV11-3 and TRBJ2-5, with D maybe TRBD1 (6 bases). The CDR3 consists of 15 residues. The V gene's germline CDR1 is SGHNT and CDR2 YENEEA. The V and J ends lost 1 base and 3 bases respectively, with 12 bases between them. The CDR3 DNA reads TGTGCCAGCAGCTTAGGGACAGCATTGAAAGAGACCCAGTACTTC. This codes for CASSLGTALKETQYF.

This chain connects TRBV27 to TRBJ2-5, with D possibly TRBD1 on 6 matching bases. Trimming removed 5 bases at V and 5 bases at J, with 21 bases between. CDR3 size: 16 residues. Germline V CDR1 and CDR2: MNHEY, SMNVEV (reference sequence). CDR3 loop: CASSLLHPGQGETQYF. In nucleotides, the CDR3 is TGTGCCAGCAGTCTTCTCCACCCGGGACAAGGGGAGACCCAGTACTTC.

The chain has TRBV7-9 and TRBJ1-4, with 7 bases aligning to TRBD1. The CDR3 totals 14 residues. The ends lost 4 bases at V and 9 bases at J; junction bases unmatched: 8. The germline V gene has CDR1 SEHNR and CDR2 FQNEAQ (reference sequence). The CDR3 region has the DNA TGTGCCAGCAGCTCTGACAGGGAAAGTAAAAAACTGTTTTTT. Protein: CASSSDRESKKLFF.

The sample holds one count of this clone. This chain links TRBV10-3 with TRBJ1-2; maybe TRBD1 (6 bases). The length of the CDR3 is 15 residues. The ends were cut back, 8 bases at V and 1 base at J, with 17 bases in the middle. Germline V CDR1 and CDR2: ENHRY, SYGVKD. The CDR3 sequence is CAIATTGTLNYGYTF. The CDR3 DNA sequence: TGTGCCATCGCCACCACCGGGACACTTAACTATGGCTACACCTTC.

V gene TRBV6-5 combines with J gene TRBJ1-5; D call uncertain. The CDR3 has 13 residues. V dropped 6 bases and J dropped 0 bases, with 6 bases sitting between them. Germline assignment: CDR1 MNHEY and CDR2 SVGAGI. CDR3 residues: CASSPSSNQPQHF. The CDR3 DNA follows: TGTGCCAGCAGCCCTTCTAGCAATCAGCCCCAGCATTTT.

This clone appeared a few times. J is TRBJ2-7 and V is TRBV7-2; 8 bases map to TRBD1. Trimming removed 7 bases from V and 5 bases from J; junction bases left unmatched: 13. The germline V gene encodes CDR1 SGHTA and CDR2 FQGNSA. CDR3 length: 15 amino acids. The CDR3 is CASIENRGRRNEQYF. In DNA form, the CDR3 reads TGTGCCAGCATCGAAAACAGGGGGAGAAGAAACGAGCAGTACTTC.

V and J are TRBV2 and TRBJ2-3, with D unresolved. This CDR3 region has 10 residues. In germline, CDR1 is SNHLY, CDR2 FYNNEI. The V gene lost 6 bases and the J gene lost 6 bases, with 4 bases spanning the gap. CDR3 nucleotides: TGTGCCAGCAGACTGGATACGCAGTATTTT. It is translated as CASRLDTQYF. Full variable domain (rest looked up from reference TRBV2 and TRBJ2-3): EPEVTQTPSHQVTQMGQEVILRCVPISNHLYFYWYRQILGQKVEFLVSFYNNEISEKSEIFDDQFSVERPDGSNFTLKIRSTKLEDSAMYFCASRLDTQYFGPGTRLTVL.

This clone has a single count. The rearrangement joins TRBV28 to TRBJ2-5; 10 bases line up with TRBD1. V shed 6 bases, J shed 2 bases, and the junction held 9 bases outside the gene matches. Germline assignment: CDR1 MDHEN and CDR2 SYDVKM. This CDR3 region has 16 residues. The CDR3 DNA is TGTGCCAGCAGCCGACCCGGGACAGGGGAGCAAGAGACCCAGTACTTC. Translation: CASSRPGTGEQETQYF.

This rearrangement joins TRBV5-4 to TRBJ1-6; 7 nucleotides agree with TRBD1. The V gene's germline CDR1 is SGHNT and CDR2 YYREEE (reference sequence). V shed 4 bases, J shed 5 bases, and the junction held 3 bases outside the gene matches. The CDR3 has 14 amino acids. In DNA, the CDR3 is TGTGCCAGCAGCGCGGGACAGCATAATTCACCCCTCCACTTT. Translating it yields CASSAGQHNSPLHF.

This clone was counted a few times. The chain joins TRBV7-9 to TRBJ1-4, with TRBD1 identical over 9 bases. The length of the CDR3 is 15 residues. Looked up from germline, CDR1 is SEHNR and CDR2 is FQNEAQ (reference sequence). With 3 bases clipped from V and 7 bases from J, the junction kept 6 bases outside the gene matches. CDR3 bases: TGTGCCAGCAGCTTCCCGGGACAGGGTAGTGAAAAACTGTTTTTT. This sequence encodes CASSFPGQGSEKLFF.

The chain uses TRBV7-2 and TRBJ2-7; D is unclear. This CDR3 is 17 amino acids long. Germline V lookup: CDR1 SGHTA, CDR2 FQGNSA. Trimming left V 5 bases short and J 2 bases short, with 22 bases between. The CDR3 here is CASSPSLGAATTYEQYF. The CDR3 DNA follows: TGTGCCAGCAGCCCAAGCTTGGGTGCGGCTACTACCTACGAGCAGTACTTC.

The chain employs TRBV29-1 and TRBJ1-2; maybe TRBD1 (6 bases). Germline CDR1 and CDR2: SQVTM and ANQGSEA. This CDR3 is 13 amino acids long. V lost 7 bases, J lost 6 bases, and 18 bases lay in between. The CDR3, as DNA: TGCAGCGGAGATATGACAGGCCAAGATGGCTACACCTTC. It specifies CSGDMTGQDGYTF.

J is TRBJ2-3 and V is TRBV2, with 9 bases aligning to TRBD2. CDR3 size: 17 residues. After removal of 6 bases from V and 0 bases from J, the junction contained 10 bases not matched to a gene. Germline CDR1 is SNHLY and CDR2 is FYNNEI. The CDR3 DNA follows: TGTGCCAGCAGCAGACTAGGCGGGGGGGCTAGCACAGATACGCAGTATTTT. Translation: CASSRLGGGASTDTQYF.

The CDR3 reads CAWSGSGDTQYF. The CDR3 DNA reads TGTGCCTGGAGTGGTTCAGGTGATACGCAGTATTTT. V is TRBV30 and J is TRBJ2-3; D call uncertain. Trimming removed 1 base at V and 6 bases at J, with 8 bases between. The CDR3 runs 12 residues. Germline assignment: CDR1 GTSNPN and CDR2 SVGIG (reference sequence).

The chain uses TRBV6-5 and TRBJ2-2; D gene unclear. The CDR3 extends over 12 amino acids. V lost 6 bases and J 7 bases, leaving 9 bases between the germline ends. The V gene's germline CDR1 is MNHEY and CDR2 SVGAGI. In DNA form, the CDR3 reads TGTGCCAGCAGCCAGTACTACGGGGAGCTGTTTTTT. This sequence encodes CASSQYYGELFF.

This clone was counted once. This rearrangement joins TRBV27 to TRBJ1-1; D ambiguous. From germline, CDR1 is MNHEY and CDR2 SMNVEV (reference sequence). Trimming stripped 3 bases from V and 2 bases from J, with 10 bases between. This CDR3 has 14 residues. CDR3 protein: CASSFTSGNTEAFF. The CDR3 bases are TGTGCCAGCAGTTTTACCTCGGGTAACACTGAAGCTTTCTTT.

V gene TRBV28 combines with J gene TRBJ1-1; 7 nucleotides match TRBD1. With 8 bases clipped from V and 0 bases from J, the junction kept 18 bases outside the gene matches. CDR1 and CDR2 (germline): MDHEN, SYDVKM. The CDR3 loop spans 18 amino acids. The CDR3 DNA follows: TGTGCCAGCCGTGCCGGACAGGTACTCTTCTACATGAACACTGAAGCTTTCTTT. Translated, it gives CASRAGQVLFYMNTEAFF.

The sample holds one count of this clone. The V and J genes are TRBV28 and TRBJ2-7; 7 bases line up with TRBD2. The CDR3 loop spans 14 amino acids. Losses at the gene ends were 2 bases for V and 3 bases for J; bases not matched to a gene: 4. Germline values: CDR1 MDHEN, CDR2 SYDVKM. The CDR3 loop reads CASSLTGGNYEQYF. The CDR3 bases are TGTGCCAGCAGTTTAACCGGGGGGAACTACGAGCAGTACTTC.

The chain combines TRBV10-3 with TRBJ1-1, with TRBD1 as a possible D gene (5 bases). Trimming took off 10 bases at V and 0 bases at J, with 12 bases between the two ends. This CDR3 has 13 amino acids. The germline V gene has CDR1 ENHRY and CDR2 SYGVKD. CDR3 bases: TGTGCCAACCGACAGAGCATGAACACTGAAGCTTTCTTT. Its protein product is CANRQSMNTEAFF.

The chain uses TRBV28 and TRBJ1-4, with D perhaps matching TRBD1 (5 bases). Trimming removed 6 bases at V and 8 bases at J, with 19 bases between. This CDR3 spans 15 amino acids. Per germline, CDR1 MDHEN and CDR2 SYDVKM. CDR3 region: CASRITGVRTEKLFF. CDR3 bases: TGTGCCAGCAGGATCACAGGCGTACGAACCGAAAAACTGTTTTTT.

The chain employs TRBV2 and TRBJ2-5; 11 positions match TRBD2. The CDR3 has 15 residues. Per the germline V gene, CDR1 is SNHLY and CDR2 is FYNNEI. Trimming removed 5 bases from V and 5 bases from J; junction bases left unmatched: 7. The CDR3 DNA reads TGTGCCAGCAGTTTTGAACTAGCGGGAGTTGAGACCCAGTACTTC. Protein: CASSFELAGVETQYF.

The chain is built from TRBV23-1 and TRBJ1-1, with a possible D match to TRBD1 (5 bases). TRBV23-1 is assigned to the ORF class and has an uncertain function. V was clipped by 3 bases and J by 1 base, with 9 bases between them. This CDR3 has 14 residues. The CDR3 nucleotides read TGCGCCAGCAGTCAGGACGACAGGAACACTGAAGCTTTCTTT. It specifies CASSQDDRNTEAFF.

The genes are TRBV13 and TRBJ2-1; 8 bases are shared with TRBD2. Trimming took 3 bases from V and 5 from J; bases not matched to a gene: 3. The germline CDR1 and CDR2 sequences are PRHDT and FYEKMQ (reference sequence). This CDR3 is built from 14 residues. The CDR3 here is CASSLSGGNNEQFF. Written as DNA, the CDR3 is TGTGCCAGCAGCTTGAGCGGGGGTAACAATGAGCAGTTCTTC.

The chain carries TRBV6-5 and TRBJ1-4; D is perhaps TRBD1 (6 bases). The CDR3 length is 13 residues. Germline assignment: CDR1 MNHEY and CDR2 SVGAGI. With 9 bases removed from V and 8 bases from J, the gap between germline ends came to 16 bases. The CDR3 coding sequence is TGTGCCAGTACCCCAGGGGTGGGGGAAAAACTGTTTTTT. This sequence encodes CASTPGVGEKLFF.

V is TRBV2 and J is TRBJ2-5; 8 nucleotides match TRBD2. The CDR3 contains 16 residues. Germline loops: CDR1 SNHLY, CDR2 FYNNEI. After removal of 5 bases from V and 2 bases from J, the junction contained 10 bases not matched to a gene. The CDR3 reads CASSTQREWGQETQYF. In DNA form, the CDR3 reads TGTGCCAGCAGTACTCAGCGGGAGTGGGGTCAAGAGACCCAGTACTTC.